This T cell receptor (beta chain) derives from a study of long-term antiretroviral therapy in people with HIV (dated by TCRdb to between 2021 and 2024). At the level of the whole study: Collection of the earliest samples took place about a decade ahead of the 2015 WHO recommendation for immediate ART, at a time when ART was typically delayed until CD4 counts fell. No cross-contamination during QIAcube processing was shown when test extractions of a monoclonal T-cell line were performed alongside some 33 polyclonal samples. A total of roughly 200 cryopreserved PBMC samples were contributed to the cohort by 30 adults with confirmed HIV infection, with samples collected serially over a mean of roughly six years (range 1-12). A retrospective serial study tested whether changes in peripheral blood TRB repertoire composition and diversity were associated with ART initiation and durable HIV suppression. Of the roughly 30 participants with HIV, about a dozen were female.

General study outcomes and caveats: ART initiation was associated with a significant increase in TRB diversity, but diversity stayed significantly below transplant donor controls even after long-term ART. Because PBMC availability was limited, only the TCR beta chain was sequenced, with no alpha chain pairing. Expanded TRB clones identified before ART initiation dominated the repertoire across all time points, though the dominance fluctuated and decreased in many PLHIV after ART. Inferences about post-ART repertoire changes are limited because no data were available on ART adherence, viral resistance or therapy changes. The samples span the years 2004 to 2017, and the ART regimens used may be less effective than current regimens. HIV repertoires had narrower CDR3 length ranges than controls, and the network structure suggested an antigen-experienced repertoire that shifted only slightly toward naive after ART. Because pre-ART samples had limited cell numbers, profiling was done on unsorted PBMC rather than on sorted CD4+ and CD8+ T cells.

Points on this clone: Its specific antigen is unknown. Per-base quality was not reported, and no clone a single base away is much larger than it.

The germline V end is reduced by 4 bases and the J end by 5 bases; junction bases left unmatched: 5. From the cysteine through the phenylalanine, the CDR3 covers 15 amino acids. This entry keeps only the CDR3 DNA: 45 bases, framed from base 1. The germline V gene sets CDR1 to SNHLY and CDR2 to FYNNEI. The immunoSEQ hsTCRB v3.0 assay was used at survey level resolution to sequence the TRB variable region. The targeted TRB sequencing depth was roughly 40,000-55,000 T-cell genomes per sample. Pooled TRB libraries were sequenced on an Illumina MiSeq with a v3 150-cycle kit. In the source study's methods: Analysis of repertoires was carried out in R inside a reproducible Nextflow workflow spanning QC, data transformation and analysis. LymphoSeq2, an R package for exploring AIRR-Seq data, was used to implement custom analyses. A handful of samples that produced fewer than 5000 total TRB sequences were removed, so approximately 170 HIV repertoires were analyzed. Among the approximately 200 retained HIV repertoires, 55 to 60 were collected before ART initiation and 120 to 140 were collected after ART initiation. Each repertoire was downsampled to 5000 TRB nucleotide sequences, and summary statistics were averaged across 100 downsampling iterations. Only TRB sequences with CDR3 regions of at least seven amino acids were retained for analysis. A Shannon entropy-derived clonality score and the Gini coefficient were used to measure diversity. In the repertoire networks, any two of the top 5000 CDR3 amino acid sequences were linked whenever the two sequences differed by an edit distance of one. GLIPH2 predicted antigen specificity groups and MHC restriction for TRB CDR3 amino acid sequences. To flag known associations with CMV, EBV, HIV or tissue antigens, CDR3 amino acid sequences were compared against VDJdb and McPAS-TCR. Pre-ART, post-ART and control groups were compared with Wilcoxon signed-rank tests and Holm-Bonferroni correction. Drawn from immuneACCESS, this table holds only the in-frame rearrangements with V and J called that TCRdb kept. Clones are partly lost; checked studies trace under half to an unresolved V gene and leave the rest unexplained. D and trimming come from the DNA, and the V and J calls and clone size come from that table. The sample contains roughly 29,000 clones, about 80% of them found a single time. 7.3% of the sample rests with the top ten.

Inclusion was restricted to participants for whom at least one PBMC sample before ART initiation and at least two post-ART samples were available. Treatment was received in the United States of America by all participants with HIV. Before DNA extraction, cryopreserved samples of about 0.9-11 million PBMC were thawed and washed. At the time of the earliest PBMC sample for each participant with HIV, ages ranged from roughly 23 to 55 years. Each participant contributed PBMC samples from 1-4 timepoints before ART initiation and 2-8 timepoints after ART initiation, with a median of 7 samples. For every participant, serial HIV viral load, CD4+ T-cell count, ART history and demographic data were obtained. Using a Qiagen kit on a QIAcube, genomic DNA was extracted from unsorted PBMC, with samples processed in batches of 12.

The sequence was collected from a man in his forties with HIV. The starting material was unsorted PBMCs, obtained 0.3 years after starting antiretroviral therapy. The chain is made from TRBV2 and TRBJ1-6, with TRBD1 matching 7 junction bases. DNA sequence: TGTGCCAGCAGTGGCACGACAGGGAATAATTCACCCCTCCACTTT. This yields the protein CASSGTTGNNSPLHF.